This T cell receptor beta chain was recorded in a study of T and B cells in COVID-19 patients. Whole-study context: In the active-infection cohort, about 90% of the roughly 20 patients had comorbidities linked to unfavorable COVID-19 outcome.

Multiplex PCR with BIOMED2 TRB-A/B primer pools amplified TRB rearrangements. TCRdb re-called the multiplex PCR reads through MiXCR, storing one row per CDR3 protein. The sample lists tens of thousands of distinct CDR3 sequences; about 30% were seen once. V lost 5 bases and J lost 3, with 8 bases in between. The CDR3 length is 13 residues. Germline loops: CDR1 MDHEN, CDR2 SYDVKM. Blood genomic DNA input for TRB amplification was about 220-500 ng. The sequence derives from a human donor who had recovered from COVID-19. Sequenced input: blood. This chain joins TRBV28 and TRBJ2-1, with D tentatively TRBD1 (5 bases). In DNA form, the CDR3 reads TGTGCCAGCAGTCCGCAGGGCTACAATGAGCAGTTCTTC. Its translation is CASSPQGYNEQFF.